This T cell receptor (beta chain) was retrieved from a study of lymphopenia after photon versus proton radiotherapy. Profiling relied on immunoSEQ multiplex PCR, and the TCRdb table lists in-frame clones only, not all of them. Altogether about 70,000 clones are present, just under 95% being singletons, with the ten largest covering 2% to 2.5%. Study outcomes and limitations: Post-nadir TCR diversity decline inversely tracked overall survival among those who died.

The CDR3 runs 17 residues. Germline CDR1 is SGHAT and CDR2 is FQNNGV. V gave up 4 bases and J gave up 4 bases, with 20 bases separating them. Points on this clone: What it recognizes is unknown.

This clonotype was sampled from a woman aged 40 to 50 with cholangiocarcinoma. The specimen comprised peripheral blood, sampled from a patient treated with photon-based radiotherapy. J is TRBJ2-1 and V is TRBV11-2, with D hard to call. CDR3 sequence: CASSSYRDFKIYNEQFF. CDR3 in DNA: TGTGCCAGCAGCTCATATAGGGATTTTAAAATTTACAATGAGCAGTTCTTC.